These 18 T cell receptor beta chains were all obtained from the same sample, sequenced in a study of T-cell reconstitution after alpha-beta-depleted transplantation in children. For TCRbeta, the library was prepared with unique molecular identifiers. One entry per CDR3 protein, called by TCRdb with MiXCR from the PCR reads. The table lists about 480,000 distinct CDR3 sequences, around 13% of them singletons. The sequencing here drew on PBMCs from the stem cell graft donor, taken from the stem cell graft. The source of these receptors is a human donor who donated a stem cell graft to a child with combined immunodeficiency.

The sample holds many counts of this clonotype. V and J are TRBV7-2 and TRBJ2-7; D gene unclear. Trimming took 0 bases from V and 1 from J, leaving 7 bases between them. Looked up from germline, CDR1 is SGHTA and CDR2 is FQGNSA. The CDR3 runs 14 residues. The CDR3 bases are TGTGCCAGCAGCTTAGCGGCAGGATCCTACGAGCAGTACTTC. Translated, it gives CASSLAAGSYEQYF.

This clonotype was counted ten times or more. The chain combines TRBV21-1 with TRBJ2-7; the table gives TRBD1 as D, unverified against the DNA. TRBV21-1 is labeled a pseudogene. The CDR3 runs 15 residues. The CDR3 DNA is TGTGCCAGCAGCCTTCAGGGGCACCCAGGCTACGAGCAGTACTTC. It is translated as CASSLQGHPGYEQYF.

This rearrangement joins TRBV4-3 to TRBJ2-1, with 12 nucleotides matching TRBD2. The V and J ends lost 2 bases and 9 bases, in that order; junction bases with no gene match: 11. The CDR3 length is 17 residues. Germline CDR1 and CDR2: LGHNA and YSLEER. Written as DNA, the CDR3 is TGCGCCAGCAGCCAAAGATTTCTAGCGGGGGGGCCCATTGAGCAGTTCTTC. This codes for CASSQRFLAGGPIEQFF.

This clonotype was recorded a few times. The J gene is TRBJ2-2, the V gene TRBV5-1, with D possibly TRBD1 on 6 matching bases. The CDR3 loop spans 16 amino acids. Germline values: CDR1 SGHRS, CDR2 YFSETQ. V was trimmed by 4 bases and J by 2 bases, leaving 15 bases between them. CDR3 amino acids: CASSPLGAANTGELFF. Written as DNA, the CDR3 is TGCGCCAGCAGCCCCCTGGGGGCGGCCAACACCGGGGAGCTGTTTTTT.

The chain carries TRBV7-9 and TRBJ2-7, with D possibly being TRBD2 (5 bases). The CDR3 has 13 residues. V was pared by 6 bases and J by 2 bases, with 11 bases between. The V gene's germline CDR1 is SEHNR and CDR2 FQNEAQ (reference sequence). The chain's CDR3 is CASRKDLTYEQYF. The CDR3, as DNA: TGTGCCAGCAGGAAGGACTTAACCTACGAGCAGTACTTC.

This clonotype came up a few times. CDR3 sequence reads: CASSLVWQGRGETQYF. The CDR3 nucleotides are TGTGCCAGCAGCTTAGTGTGGCAGGGGAGGGGAGAGACCCAGTACTTC. This rearrangement joins TRBV7-6 to TRBJ2-5; D might be TRBD2 (7 bases). Per the germline V gene, CDR1 is SGHVS and CDR2 is FNYEAQ. This CDR3 region has 16 residues. V lost 1 base and J 4 bases, leaving 16 bases between the germline ends.

This clonotype has at least ten counts. The chain carries TRBV15 and TRBJ2-1, with TRBD1 as a possible D gene (5 bases). CDR1 LNHNV and CDR2 YYDKDF come from the germline V gene (reference sequence). The V gene lost 0 bases and the J gene lost 7 bases, with 19 bases spanning the gap. The CDR3 spans 17 residues. CDR3 amino acids: CATSRDYRTRGRNEQFF. The CDR3 DNA reads as TGTGCCACCAGCAGAGATTACAGGACAAGGGGTCGAAATGAGCAGTTCTTC.

A few counts support this clonotype. The V gene is TRBV5-6, the J gene TRBJ2-7; D is uncertain. The germline CDR1 and CDR2 sequences are SGHDT and YYEEEE. The CDR3 is 13 amino acids. The V and J ends lost 0 bases and 7 bases respectively, with 11 bases between them. DNA of the CDR3: TGTGCCAGCAGCTTGGTTTTGCGTAGGGAGCAGTACTTC. It codes for CASSLVLRREQYF.

Only a few counts were recorded for this clonotype. The chain combines TRBV20-1 with TRBJ1-6; no clear D. Germline V lookup: CDR1 DFQATT, CDR2 SNEGSKA (reference sequence). The CDR3 loop spans 21 amino acids. V was pared by 0 bases and J by 0 bases, with 24 bases between. The DNA of the CDR3 is TGCAGTGCTAGAGATTTGTTTACGGTGTCCCCGGAAAGCTCCTATAATTCACCCCTCCACTTT. It translates to CSARDLFTVSPESSYNSPLHF.

V and J are TRBV4-3 and TRBJ1-5, with 11 bases lining up with TRBD1. The CDR3 has 20 residues. After removal of 5 bases from V and 5 bases from J, the junction contained 20 bases not matched to a gene. Germline V gives CDR1 LGHNA, CDR2 YSLEER. The CDR3 DNA reads as TGCGCCAGCAGCGCCAGAGGGGACAGGGGGACATCTAATGGTTATCAGCCCCAGCATTTT. Its protein is CASSARGDRGTSNGYQPQHF.

The rearrangement joins TRBV23-1 to TRBJ2-7; D gene unclear. TRBV23-1 is an ORF; its function is uncertain. The CDR3 totals 13 residues. With 3 bases removed from V and 4 bases from J, the gap between germline ends came to 10 bases. CDR3 in amino acids: CASSQNMEYEQYF. In DNA, the CDR3 is TGCGCCAGCAGTCAGAACATGGAGTACGAGCAGTACTTC.

This clonotype has ten or more counts. The chain carries TRBV20-1 and TRBJ2-7; TRBD2 matches at 7 bases. V shed 1 base and J 4 bases; nucleotides not matched to a gene: 4. The germline gives CDR1 DFQATT, CDR2 SNEGSKA (reference sequence). CDR3 length: 13 residues. This CDR3 reads CSARGGGSYEQYF. The CDR3 nucleotides are TGCAGTGCTAGAGGGGGAGGGTCTTACGAGCAGTACTTC.

In its sample, this clonotype was seen once. The CDR3: CASSLAPAETQYF. In DNA, the CDR3 is TGTGCCAGCAGCTTAGCCCCCGCGGAGACCCAGTACTTC. The chain links TRBV7-2 to TRBJ2-5; no definite D call. The V end was cut by 0 bases, the J end by 5 bases, with 7 bases between. Germline values: CDR1 SGHTA, CDR2 FQGNSA. The CDR3 sequence is 13 residues long.

The table lists this clonotype with many counts. This chain connects TRBV29-1 to TRBJ1-1; tentative D call: TRBD1 (5 bases). CDR1 is SQVTM and CDR2 is ANQGSEA in the germline V gene. With 6 bases removed from V and 4 bases from J, the gap between germline ends came to 24 bases. CDR3 length: 16 amino acids. Here the CDR3 DNA reads TGCAGCGTCGTGGGGGGTAAGGGAAGATTGGGCACTGAAGCTTTCTTT. Translation: CSVVGGKGRLGTEAFF.

This clonotype was seen repeatedly, ten times or more. This sequence joins TRBV12-3 or TRBV12-4 and TRBJ1-1; D is ambiguous. The CDR3 covers 11 residues. V was cut by 5 bases and J by 6 bases, with 7 bases left in between. This CDR3 is CASSTVAEAFF. The CDR3 DNA reads TGTGCCAGCAGTACCGTGGCTGAAGCTTTCTTT.

This clonotype was recorded at least ten times. This chain uses TRBV11-3 with TRBJ1-2; the match to TRBD1 covers 7 bases. After removal of 5 bases from V and 7 bases from J, the junction contained 7 bases not matched to a gene. CDR1 is SGHNT and CDR2 is YENEEA in the germline V gene. This CDR3 is 13 amino acids long. The CDR3 sequence is CASSLDRESGYTF. CDR3 DNA sequence: TGTGCCAGCAGCCTCGACAGGGAGTCTGGCTACACCTTC.

The rearrangement links TRBV29-1 to TRBJ1-2, with D possibly matching TRBD1 (5 bases). This CDR3 is built from 13 residues. Trimming took off 2 bases at V and 8 bases at J, with 15 bases between the two ends. Germline assignment: CDR1 SQVTM and CDR2 ANQGSEA. DNA for the CDR3: TGCAGCGTTGAAAAGCCAGGGTACGACGGCTACACCTTC. Its protein is CSVEKPGYDGYTF.

The gene calls are TRBV6-4 and TRBJ2-2; D is ambiguous. CDR3 size: 15 residues. Germline values: CDR1 MRHNA, CDR2 SNTAGT. Trimming removed 5 bases at V and 4 bases at J, with 14 bases between. In nucleotides, the CDR3 is TGTGCCAGCAGTCTCTCGGAGCGTTCCACCGGGGAGCTGTTTTTT. This codes for CASSLSERSTGELFF.